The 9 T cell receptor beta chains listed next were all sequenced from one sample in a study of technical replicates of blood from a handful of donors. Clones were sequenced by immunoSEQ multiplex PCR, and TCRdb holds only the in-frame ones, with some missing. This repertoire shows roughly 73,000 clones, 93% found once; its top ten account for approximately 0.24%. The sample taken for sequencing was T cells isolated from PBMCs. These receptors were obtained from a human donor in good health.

CDR3 residues: CASSLVSQGGYGNQPQHF. CDR3 nucleotide sequence: TGTGCCAGCAGCCTCGTCTCCCAGGGTGGGTATGGCAATCAGCCCCAGCATTTT. V usage is TRBV7-2 and J usage is TRBJ1-5; possibly TRBD1 for D (5 bases). The V and J ends lost 5 bases and 2 bases respectively, with 22 bases between them. CDR1 SGHTA and CDR2 FQGNSA come from the germline V gene. The CDR3 covers 18 residues.

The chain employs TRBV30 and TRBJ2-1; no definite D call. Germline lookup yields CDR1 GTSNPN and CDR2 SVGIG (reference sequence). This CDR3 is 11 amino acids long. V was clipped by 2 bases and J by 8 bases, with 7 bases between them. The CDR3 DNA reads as TGTGCCTGGAGTAAATCTTATGAGCAGTTCTTC. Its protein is CAWSKSYEQFF.

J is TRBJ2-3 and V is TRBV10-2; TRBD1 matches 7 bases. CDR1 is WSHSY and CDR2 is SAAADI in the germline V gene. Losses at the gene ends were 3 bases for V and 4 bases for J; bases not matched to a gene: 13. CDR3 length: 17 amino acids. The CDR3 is CASSDPLGDSNADTQYF. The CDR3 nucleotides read TGCGCCAGCAGTGACCCATTGGGGGACAGCAACGCAGATACGCAGTATTTT.

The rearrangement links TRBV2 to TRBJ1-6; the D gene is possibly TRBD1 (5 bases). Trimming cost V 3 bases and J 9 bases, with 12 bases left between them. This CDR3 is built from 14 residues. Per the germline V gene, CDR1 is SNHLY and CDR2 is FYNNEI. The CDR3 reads CASSEEMGPSPLHF. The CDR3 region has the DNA TGTGCCAGCAGTGAGGAGATGGGGCCTTCACCCCTCCACTTT.

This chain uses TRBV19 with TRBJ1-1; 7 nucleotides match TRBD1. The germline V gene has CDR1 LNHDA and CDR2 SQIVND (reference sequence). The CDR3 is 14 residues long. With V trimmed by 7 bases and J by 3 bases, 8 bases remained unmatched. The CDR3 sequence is CASTRWDRHTEAFF. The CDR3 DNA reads TGTGCCAGTACCCGGTGGGACAGACACACTGAAGCTTTCTTT.

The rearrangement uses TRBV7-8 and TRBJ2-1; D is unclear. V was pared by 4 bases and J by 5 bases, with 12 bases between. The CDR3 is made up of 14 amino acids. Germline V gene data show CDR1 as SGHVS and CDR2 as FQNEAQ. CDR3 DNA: TGTGCCAGCAGCTCCCGGTTTATCGACAATGAGCAGTTCTTC. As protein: CASSSRFIDNEQFF.

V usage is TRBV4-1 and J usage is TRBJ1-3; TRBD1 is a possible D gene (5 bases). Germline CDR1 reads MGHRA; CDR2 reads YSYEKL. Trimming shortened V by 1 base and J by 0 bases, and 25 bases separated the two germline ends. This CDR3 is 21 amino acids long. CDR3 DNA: TGCGCCAGCAGCCAAGGAAGGCTGGGACTAGGAGAGAGTCGCTCTGGAAACACCATATATTTT. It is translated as CASSQGRLGLGESRSGNTIYF.

CDR3 in amino acids: CASSLSLGGAQETQYF. Here the CDR3 DNA reads TGTGCCAGCAGCTTATCGTTGGGGGGGGCCCAAGAGACCCAGTACTTC. The V and J genes are TRBV11-2 and TRBJ2-5, with a weak D call TRBD2 (7 bases). Germline CDR1 and CDR2: SGHAT and FQNNGV. The CDR3 sequence is 16 residues long. V dropped 2 bases and J dropped 1 base, with 14 bases sitting between them.

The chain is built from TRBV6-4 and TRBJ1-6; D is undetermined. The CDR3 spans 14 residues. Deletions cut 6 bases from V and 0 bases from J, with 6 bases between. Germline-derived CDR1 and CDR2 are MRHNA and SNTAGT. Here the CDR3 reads CASSLNSYNSPLHF. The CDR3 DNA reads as TGTGCCAGCAGCCTAAACTCCTATAATTCACCCCTCCACTTT.